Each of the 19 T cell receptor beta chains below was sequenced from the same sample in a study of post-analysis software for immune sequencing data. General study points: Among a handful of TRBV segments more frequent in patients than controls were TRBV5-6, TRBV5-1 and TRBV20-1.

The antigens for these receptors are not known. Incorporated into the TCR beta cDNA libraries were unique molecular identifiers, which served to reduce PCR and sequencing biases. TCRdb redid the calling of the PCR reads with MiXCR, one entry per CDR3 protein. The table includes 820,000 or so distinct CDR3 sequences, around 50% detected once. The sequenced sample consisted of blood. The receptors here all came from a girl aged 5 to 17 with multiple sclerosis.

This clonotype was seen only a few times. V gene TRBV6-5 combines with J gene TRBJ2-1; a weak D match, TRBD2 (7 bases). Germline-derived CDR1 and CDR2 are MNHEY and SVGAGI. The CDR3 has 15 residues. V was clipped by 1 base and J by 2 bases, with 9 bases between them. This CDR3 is CASSYLGGPYNEQFF. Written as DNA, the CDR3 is TGTGCCAGCAGTTACTTGGGGGGGCCCTACAATGAGCAGTTCTTC.

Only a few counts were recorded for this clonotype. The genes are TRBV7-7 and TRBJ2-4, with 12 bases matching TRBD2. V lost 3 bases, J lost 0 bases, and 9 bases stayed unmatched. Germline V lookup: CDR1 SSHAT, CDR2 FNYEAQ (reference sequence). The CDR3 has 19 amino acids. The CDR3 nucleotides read TGTGCCAGCAGCTTCCTACTAGCGGGGGGACTAGTAGCCAAAAACATTCAGTACTTC. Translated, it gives CASSFLLAGGLVAKNIQYF.

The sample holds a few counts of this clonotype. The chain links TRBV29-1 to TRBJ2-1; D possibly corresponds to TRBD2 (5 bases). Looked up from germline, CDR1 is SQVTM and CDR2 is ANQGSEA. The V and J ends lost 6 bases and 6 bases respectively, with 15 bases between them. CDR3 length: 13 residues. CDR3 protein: CSVPLRAGNEQFF. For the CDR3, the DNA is TGCAGCGTCCCCCTGCGGGCCGGCAATGAGCAGTTCTTC.

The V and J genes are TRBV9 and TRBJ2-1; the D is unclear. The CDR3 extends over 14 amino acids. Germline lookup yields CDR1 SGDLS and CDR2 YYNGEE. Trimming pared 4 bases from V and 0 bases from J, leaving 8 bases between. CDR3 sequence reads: CASSLMSSYNEQFF. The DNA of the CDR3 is TGTGCCAGCAGCCTGATGAGCTCCTACAATGAGCAGTTCTTC.

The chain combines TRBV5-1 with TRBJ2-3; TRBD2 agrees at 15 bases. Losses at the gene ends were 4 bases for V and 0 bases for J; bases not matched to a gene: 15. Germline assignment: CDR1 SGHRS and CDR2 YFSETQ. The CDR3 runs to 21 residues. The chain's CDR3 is CASSEGLAGGPPSSSTDTQYF. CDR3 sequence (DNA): TGCGCCAGCAGCGAGGGACTAGCGGGGGGTCCTCCCTCTTCTAGCACAGATACGCAGTATTTT. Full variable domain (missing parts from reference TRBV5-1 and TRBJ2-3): KAGVTQTPRYLIKTRGQQVTLSCSPISGHRSVSWYQQTPGQGLQFLFEYFSETQRNKGNFPGRFSGRQFSNSRSEMNVSTLELGDSALYLCASSEGLAGGPPSSSTDTQYFGPGTRLTVL.

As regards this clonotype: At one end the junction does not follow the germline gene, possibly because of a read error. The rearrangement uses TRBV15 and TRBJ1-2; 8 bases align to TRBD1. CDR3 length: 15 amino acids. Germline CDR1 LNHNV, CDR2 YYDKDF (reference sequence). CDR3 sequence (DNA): TGTGTCACCAGCAGAACGGACAGGGATTATTCTGGCTACACCTTC. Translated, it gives CVTSRTDRDYSGYTF.

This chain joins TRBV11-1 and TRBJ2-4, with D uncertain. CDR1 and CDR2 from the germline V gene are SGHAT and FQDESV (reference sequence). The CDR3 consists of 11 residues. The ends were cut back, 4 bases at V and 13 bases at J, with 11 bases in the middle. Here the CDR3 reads CASSSAVKQYF. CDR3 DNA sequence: TGTGCCAGCAGCTCGGCAGTCAAGCAGTACTTC.

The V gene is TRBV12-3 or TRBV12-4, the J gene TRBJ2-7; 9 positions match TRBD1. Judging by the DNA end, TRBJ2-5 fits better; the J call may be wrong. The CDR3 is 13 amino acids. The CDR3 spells CASTYRGLETQYF. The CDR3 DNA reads TGTGCCAGCACCTACAGGGGGCTAGAGACCCAGTACTTC.

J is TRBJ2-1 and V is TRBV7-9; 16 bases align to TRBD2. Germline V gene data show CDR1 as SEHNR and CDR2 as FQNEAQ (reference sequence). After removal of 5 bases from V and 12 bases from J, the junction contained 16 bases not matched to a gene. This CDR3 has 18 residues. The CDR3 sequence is CASSVVRGGTSGRAWQFF. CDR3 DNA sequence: TGTGCCAGCAGCGTAGTCCGCGGCGGGACTAGCGGGAGGGCCTGGCAGTTCTTC.

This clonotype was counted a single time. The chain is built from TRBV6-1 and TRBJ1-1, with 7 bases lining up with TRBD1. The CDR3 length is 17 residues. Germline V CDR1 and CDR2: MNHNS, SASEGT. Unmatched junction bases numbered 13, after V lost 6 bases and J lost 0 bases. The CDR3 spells CASRHYQGGGVNTEAFF. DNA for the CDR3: TGTGCCAGCAGACACTATCAGGGGGGAGGGGTGAACACTGAAGCTTTCTTT.

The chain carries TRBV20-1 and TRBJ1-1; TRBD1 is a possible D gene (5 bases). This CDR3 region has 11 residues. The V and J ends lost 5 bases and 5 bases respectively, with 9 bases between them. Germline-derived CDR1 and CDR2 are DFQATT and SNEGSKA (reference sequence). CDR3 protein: CSAFRGTEAFF. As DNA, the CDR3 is TGCAGTGCTTTTCGGGGGACTGAAGCTTTCTTT.

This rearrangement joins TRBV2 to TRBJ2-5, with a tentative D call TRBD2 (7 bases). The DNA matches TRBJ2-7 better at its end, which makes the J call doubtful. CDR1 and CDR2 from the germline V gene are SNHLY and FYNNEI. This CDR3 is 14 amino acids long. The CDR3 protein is CASRRGTSQHEQYF. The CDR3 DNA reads TGTGCCAGCAGGCGGGGGACATCCCAACACGAGCAGTACTTC.

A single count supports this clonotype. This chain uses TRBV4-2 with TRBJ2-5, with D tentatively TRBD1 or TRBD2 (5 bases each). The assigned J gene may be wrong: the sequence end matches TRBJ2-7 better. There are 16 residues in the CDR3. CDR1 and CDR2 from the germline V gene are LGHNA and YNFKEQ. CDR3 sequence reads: CASTKDRDALTYEQYF. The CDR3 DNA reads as TGTGCCAGCACAAAGGACCGGGACGCACTTACCTACGAGCAGTACTTC.

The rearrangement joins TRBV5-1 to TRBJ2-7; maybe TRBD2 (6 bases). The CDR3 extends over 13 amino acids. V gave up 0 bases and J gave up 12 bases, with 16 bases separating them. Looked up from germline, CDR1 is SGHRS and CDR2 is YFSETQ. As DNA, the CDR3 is TGCGCCAGCAGCTTGGGCGAGGTGGGGGACTGGTACTTC. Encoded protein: CASSLGEVGDWYF.

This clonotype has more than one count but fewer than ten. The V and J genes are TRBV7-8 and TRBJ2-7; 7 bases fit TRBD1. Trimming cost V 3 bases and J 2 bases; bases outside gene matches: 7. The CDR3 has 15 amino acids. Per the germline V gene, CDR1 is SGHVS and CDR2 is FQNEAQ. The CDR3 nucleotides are TGTGCCAGCAGCTTCCCGCGACAGGGACCCTACGAGCAGTACTTC. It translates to CASSFPRQGPYEQYF.

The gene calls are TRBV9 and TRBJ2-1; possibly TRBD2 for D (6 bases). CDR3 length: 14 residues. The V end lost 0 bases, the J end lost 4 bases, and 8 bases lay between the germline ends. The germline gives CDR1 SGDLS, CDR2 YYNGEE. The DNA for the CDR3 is TGTGCCAGCAGCGTAGCGGGAGCATACAATGAGCAGTTCTTC. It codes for CASSVAGAYNEQFF.

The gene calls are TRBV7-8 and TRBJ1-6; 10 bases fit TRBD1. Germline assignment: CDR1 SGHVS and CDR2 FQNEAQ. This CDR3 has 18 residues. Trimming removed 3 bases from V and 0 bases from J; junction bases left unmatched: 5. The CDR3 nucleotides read TGTGCCAGCAGCTTGGGGACAGGGGTGGGCTCCTATAATTCACCCCTCCACTTT. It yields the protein CASSLGTGVGSYNSPLHF.

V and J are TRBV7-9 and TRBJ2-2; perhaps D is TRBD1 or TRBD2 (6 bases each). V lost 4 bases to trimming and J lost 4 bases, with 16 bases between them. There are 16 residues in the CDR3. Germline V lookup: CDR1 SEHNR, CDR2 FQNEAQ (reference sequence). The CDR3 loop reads CASSSRGDRTTGELFF. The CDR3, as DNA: TGTGCCAGCAGCTCAAGGGGGGACCGAACCACCGGGGAGCTGTTTTTT.

DNA of the CDR3: TGCGCCAGCAGCTTGGGACTAGCGGGCACACTCCAAGAGACCCAGTACTTC. It translates to CASSLGLAGTLQETQYF. The rearrangement joins TRBV5-1 to TRBJ2-5, with 10 bases matching TRBD2. This CDR3 is built from 17 residues. V shed 0 bases, J shed 1 base, and the junction held 6 bases outside the gene matches. CDR1 is SGHRS and CDR2 is YFSETQ in the germline V gene.